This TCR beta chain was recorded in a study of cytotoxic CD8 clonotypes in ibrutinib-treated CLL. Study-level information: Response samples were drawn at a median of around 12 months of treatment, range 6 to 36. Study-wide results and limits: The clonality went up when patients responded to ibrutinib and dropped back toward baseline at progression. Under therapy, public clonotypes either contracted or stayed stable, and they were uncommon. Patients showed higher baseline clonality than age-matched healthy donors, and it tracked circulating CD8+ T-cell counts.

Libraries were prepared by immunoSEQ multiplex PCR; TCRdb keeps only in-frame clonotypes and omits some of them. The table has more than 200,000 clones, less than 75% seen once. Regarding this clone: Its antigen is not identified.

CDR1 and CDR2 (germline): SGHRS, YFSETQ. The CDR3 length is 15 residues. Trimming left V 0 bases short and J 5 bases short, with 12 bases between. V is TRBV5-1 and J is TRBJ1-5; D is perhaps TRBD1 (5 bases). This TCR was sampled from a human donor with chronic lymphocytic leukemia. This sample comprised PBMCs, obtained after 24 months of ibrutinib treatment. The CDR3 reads CASSLAAGRDQPQHF. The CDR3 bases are TGCGCCAGCAGCTTGGCGGCAGGGAGGGATCAGCCCCAGCATTTT.